The entry that follows covers one T cell receptor (beta chain) sequence. What it binds is not known. These data are taken from a study of cytomegalovirus exposure and HLA in healthy donors. PCR used 60 Vbeta primers and 13 Jbeta primers. Clones were sequenced by immunoSEQ multiplex PCR, and TCRdb holds only the in-frame ones, with some missing. The sample carries roughly 180,000 clones, approximately 83% recorded once. Study observations and caveats: More clonal expansion characterized HLA-associated TCR beta chains than equally common others in a later analysis. Available immune exposure information was restricted to CMV serostatus only.

With 1 base removed from V and 3 bases from J, the gap between germline ends came to 15 bases. Germline CDR1 is PRHDT and CDR2 is FYEKMQ (reference sequence). The CDR3 is 16 amino acids. The sequence was obtained from a boy aged 2-9 years in good health and CMV-seronegative. Sequenced input: PBMCs. The chain couples TRBV13 to TRBJ1-2; D remains unclear. The CDR3 here is CASSLVTAKYHYGYTF. CDR3 coding DNA: TGTGCCAGCAGCTTAGTAACAGCAAAGTACCACTATGGCTACACCTTC.